One sample yielded the 16 T cell receptor beta chains listed below, sequenced in a study of T-cell reconstitution after alpha-beta-depleted transplantation in children. Library preparation (for TCRbeta) was performed with unique molecular identifiers. A single record per CDR3 protein comes from TCRdb applying MiXCR to the PCR reads. The table lists around 500,000 distinct CDR3 sequences, 20% to 25% of them singletons, with 12% to 15% in the top ten. The sample consisted of PBMCs, mostly from graft donor cells, taken 360 days after TCRalphabeta/CD19-depleted stem cell transplant. All receptors come from a boy in the first two years of life who had a stem cell transplant for acute myeloid leukemia, so the T cells may come from the graft donor.

The rearrangement joins TRBV3-1 to TRBJ2-4, with D maybe TRBD1 (6 bases). The CDR3 runs to 14 residues. Trimming removed 6 bases from V and 5 bases from J, with 14 bases in between. Germline CDR1 reads LGHDT; CDR2 reads YNNKEL (reference sequence). CDR3 amino acids: CASRPTGSQNIQYF. CDR3 nucleotides: TGTGCCAGCAGACCCACAGGGAGCCAAAACATTCAGTACTTC.

The CDR3 sequence: CASSGFNQSSGANVLTF. CDR3 nucleotide sequence: TGTGCCAGCAGCGGCTTTAACCAGTCCTCTGGGGCCAACGTCCTGACTTTC. This sequence joins TRBV11-3 and TRBJ2-6; no definite D call. V lost 5 bases and J lost 0, with 14 bases in between. The CDR3 runs to 17 residues. CDR1 and CDR2 from the germline V gene are SGHNT and YENEEA.

This clonotype has a handful of counts. The chain recombines TRBV15 with TRBJ2-1; 8 bases match TRBD1. Germline CDR1 is LNHNV and CDR2 is YYDKDF (reference sequence). CDR3 length equals 14 residues. V trimming: 6 bases; J trimming: 5 bases; junction bases outside the gene matches: 6. CDR3 amino acids: CATRDGQGHNEQFF. The CDR3 bases are TGTGCCACCAGAGACGGACAGGGCCACAATGAGCAGTTCTTC.

The V and J genes are TRBV7-2 and TRBJ2-3; 10 nucleotides align to TRBD2. Trimming removed 5 bases from V and 2 bases from J; junction bases left unmatched: 10. Germline V lookup: CDR1 SGHTA, CDR2 FQGNSA. The CDR3 covers 17 residues. CDR3 bases: TGTGCCAGCAGCCCCCCTCCGGGACTAGCGTTCACAGATACGCAGTATTTT. It is translated as CASSPPPGLAFTDTQYF.

The CDR3 nucleotides are TGCAGTGCTAGTGGTCAGGGATCTAGCAATCAGCCCCAGCATTTT. It is translated as CSASGQGSSNQPQHF. This chain uses TRBV20-1 with TRBJ1-5, with D maybe TRBD1 (5 bases). The CDR3 loop spans 15 amino acids. V was trimmed by 3 bases and J by 0 bases, leaving 12 bases between them. CDR1 and CDR2 (germline): DFQATT, SNEGSKA (reference sequence).

This clonotype occurred many times. V gene TRBV29-1 combines with J gene TRBJ2-5; 8 positions match TRBD1. V lost 8 bases, J lost 0 bases, and 11 bases stayed unmatched. CDR1 is SQVTM and CDR2 is ANQGSEA in the germline V gene. The CDR3 has 15 residues. CDR3 region: CSSCQGQGNQETQYF. The CDR3 nucleotides read TGCAGCTCTTGCCAAGGACAGGGTAACCAAGAGACCCAGTACTTC.

The V call is TRBV6-5, the J call TRBJ2-3; D ambiguous. The germline V gene encodes CDR1 MNHEY and CDR2 SVGAGI. V was cut by 2 bases and J by 2 bases, with 17 bases left in between. The CDR3 has 17 amino acids. DNA of the CDR3: TGTGCCAGCAGTTACGGGTTCCCGGATGGATTCACAGATACGCAGTATTTT. It specifies CASSYGFPDGFTDTQYF.

The V gene is TRBV5-1, the J gene TRBJ1-4; tentative D call: TRBD1 (5 bases). Germline CDR1 and CDR2: SGHRS and YFSETQ. Trimming shortened V by 1 base and J by 1 base, and 5 bases separated the two germline ends. The CDR3 sequence is 14 residues long. This chain's CDR3 is CASSLQGTNEKLFF. The CDR3 coding sequence is TGCGCCAGCAGCTTGCAGGGAACTAATGAAAAACTGTTTTTT.

This clonotype was seen ten or more times. This sequence joins TRBV29-1 and TRBJ2-7; either TRBD1 or TRBD2 may fit D (5 bases each). CDR3 size: 13 residues. Trimming shortened V by 7 bases and J by 5 bases, and 18 bases separated the two germline ends. Germline CDR1 SQVTM, CDR2 ANQGSEA. The CDR3 bases are TGCAGCGGGAGTCTTGGGGGTTCCAACGAGCAGTACTTC. Its translation is CSGSLGGSNEQYF.

The J gene is TRBJ2-5, the V gene TRBV20-1; D gene unclear. Trimming shortened V by 1 base and J by 5 bases, and 14 bases separated the two germline ends. CDR1 DFQATT and CDR2 SNEGSKA come from the germline V gene (reference sequence). This CDR3 is built from 14 residues. The CDR3 loop reads CSARGTRQSETQYF. Written as DNA, the CDR3 is TGCAGTGCTAGAGGAACGAGGCAATCTGAGACCCAGTACTTC.

This clonotype has a count of ten or more. The chain couples TRBV6-5 to TRBJ2-3; the match to TRBD2 covers 12 bases. Germline values: CDR1 MNHEY, CDR2 SVGAGI. This CDR3 comprises 12 residues. After removal of 6 bases from V and 12 bases from J, the junction contained 4 bases not matched to a gene. The CDR3 loop is CASSRLAGDQYF. The CDR3 region has the DNA TGTGCCAGCAGCCGACTAGCGGGGGATCAGTATTTT.

This clonotype was found many times. V usage is TRBV20-1 and J usage is TRBJ2-3, with 7 bases matching TRBD2. The CDR3 length is 15 residues. CDR1 is DFQATT, CDR2 SNEGSKA, per germline (reference sequence). The J segment lost 4 bases and the V segment lost 2 bases, leaving 9 bases of the junction unmatched. CDR3 DNA sequence: TGCAGTGCTAGATCAGTGGGGGGGTCCCCAGATACGCAGTATTTT. Protein product: CSARSVGGSPDTQYF.

This clonotype came up a few times. The chain employs TRBV12-3 or TRBV12-4 and TRBJ2-1, with 11 bases identical to TRBD2. Trimming removed 3 bases from V and 7 bases from J; junction bases left unmatched: 8. The CDR3 extends over 16 amino acids. The CDR3, as DNA: TGTGCCAGCAGTTTCGTAGCGGGGGGGCCGGGGAATGAGCAGTTCTTC. Encoded protein: CASSFVAGGPGNEQFF.

This clonotype was counted at least ten times. The chain employs TRBV4-2 and TRBJ2-3; TRBD2 matches at 10 bases. Germline V lookup: CDR1 LGHNA, CDR2 YNFKEQ. There are 17 residues in the CDR3. The junction had 9 bases not matched to a gene; V was cut back by 3 bases and J by 3 bases. Here the CDR3 DNA reads TGTGCCAGCAGCCATGTGAGCGGGGGGGGCCAAACAGATACGCAGTATTTT. This codes for CASSHVSGGGQTDTQYF.

This chain uses TRBV7-3 with TRBJ1-1; D gene uncertain. The CDR3 spans 13 residues. Between the trimmed V and J ends, which lost 5 bases and 7 bases, there was a span of 14 bases. Germline assignment: CDR1 SGHTA and CDR2 FQGTGA. The CDR3, as DNA: TGTGCCAGCAGCCCGGACCCTGAACTTGAAGCTTTCTTT. Translation: CASSPDPELEAFF.

This clonotype came up a few times. The rearrangement links TRBV2 to TRBJ2-5, with D perhaps TRBD1 (6 bases). The CDR3 contains 14 residues. Germline V gene data show CDR1 as SNHLY and CDR2 as FYNNEI. V was pared by 8 bases and J by 1 base, with 14 bases between. CDR3: CASAKTDSQETQYF. The CDR3, as DNA: TGTGCCAGCGCTAAGACGGACAGCCAAGAGACCCAGTACTTC.